The rows below give T cell receptor beta chains drawn from one sample of a study of OX40 agonist ivuxolimab in advanced cancers. Produced via immunoSEQ multiplex PCR; TCRdb's table is partial and in-frame only. The repertoire holds tens of thousands of clones, with roughly nine tenths as singletons. The sample consisted of CD4+ or CD8+ T cells sorted from blood, taken in a trial of the OX40 agonist ivuxolimab. The receptors were gathered from an adult with an advanced solid tumor such as melanoma, head and neck, liver or kidney cancer. The CDR3 runs from the conserved cysteine through the conserved F or W. The D gene is left open where the match is weak. The size field is filled for only some rows; it gives once, few, many or a size class.

j_call clone_size d_call v_call cdr3_aa cdr3_nt
TRBJ2-7 . TRBD1 TRBV6-5 CASSGQGSYEQYF TGTGCCAGCAGCGGACAGGGATCCTACGAGCAGTACTTC
TRBJ2-7 . . TRBV6-6 CASKGQRGRPNYEQYF TGTGCCAGCAAGGGTCAACGGGGGCGGCCTAACTACGAGCAGTACTTC
TRBJ2-7 . TRBD2 TRBV6-1 CASSEIPAGGPYEQYF TGTGCCAGCAGTGAAATCCCTGCGGGAGGGCCCTACGAGCAGTACTTC
TRBJ1-1 . . TRBV10-1 CASSGEVRTEAFF TGCGCCAGCAGTGGGGAGGTACGAACTGAAGCTTTCTTT
TRBJ1-2 . . TRBV30 CAWSSDFNYGYTF TGTGCCTGGAGTTCGGATTTTAACTATGGCTACACCTTC
TRBJ2-1 . . TRBV2 CASSGSAVGYNEQFF TGTGCCAGCAGTGGTTCCGCGGTCGGGTACAATGAGCAGTTCTTC
TRBJ2-1 once . TRBV9 CASSVGVWKSSYNEQFF TGTGCCAGCAGCGTAGGAGTTTGGAAAAGCTCCTACAATGAGCAGTTCTTC
TRBJ1-1 . . TRBV11-2 CASSLPGNTEAFF TGTGCCAGCAGCTTACCAGGGAACACTGAAGCTTTCTTT
TRBJ1-5 . . TRBV19 CASSITGDYQPQHF TGTGCCAGTAGTATAACGGGAGATTATCAGCCCCAGCATTTT
TRBJ2-7 . . TRBV28 CASTGSYEQYF TGTGCCAGCACCGGGTCCTACGAGCAGTACTTC
TRBJ2-7 . TRBD2 TRBV2 CASAGGTYEQYF TGTGCCAGCGCGGGGGGAACCTACGAGCAGTACTTC
TRBJ2-7 . . TRBV6-6 CASIETWTRGIKQYF TGTGCCAGCATAGAGACCTGGACGCGTGGGATAAAGCAGTACTTC
TRBJ1-5 . . TRBV28 CASRTQGLQPQHF TGTGCCAGCAGAACGCAGGGTCTCCAGCCCCAGCATTTT
TRBJ1-1 . . TRBV5-1 CASSLAGSIMKTEAFF TGCGCCAGCAGCTTGGCCGGCAGTATCATGAAAACTGAAGCTTTCTTT
TRBJ2-3 . TRBD1 TRBV10-3 CAIRTDRGLYTDTQYF TGTGCCATCAGAACGGACAGGGGGTTATACACAGATACGCAGTATTTT
TRBJ2-5 . TRBD1 TRBV11-3 CASSKGQGEGETQYF TGTGCCAGCAGCAAAGGACAGGGTGAAGGGGAGACCCAGTACTTC
TRBJ1-1 . TRBD1 TRBV5-1 CASSLQGAAEAFF TGCGCCAGCAGCTTACAGGGGGCCGCTGAAGCTTTCTTT
TRBJ1-3 . TRBD1 TRBV5-1 CASSPGTASGNTIYF TGCGCCAGCAGCCCCGGGACAGCCTCTGGAAACACCATATATTTT
TRBJ1-1 . . TRBV7-8 CASSLGNRNTEAFF TGTGCCAGCAGCCTCGGTAACAGGAACACTGAAGCTTTCTTT
TRBJ2-1 . TRBD2 TRBV6-1 CASSDSGTYNEQFF TGTGCCAGCAGTGATAGCGGGACCTACAATGAGCAGTTCTTC
TRBJ2-1 . . TRBV25-1 CASGRVGVYNEQFF TGTGCCAGCGGAAGGGTTGGAGTCTACAATGAGCAGTTCTTC
TRBJ1-2 . TRBD1 TRBV5-1 CASSLWGQGDGYTF TGCGCCAGCAGCTTGTGGGGACAGGGGGATGGCTACACCTTC
TRBJ1-4 . . TRBV29-1 CSVAGTESTNEKLFF TGCAGTGTTGCCGGCACTGAGTCAACTAATGAAAAACTGTTTTTT
TRBJ1-1 . TRBD1 TRBV7-9 CASSRGQSGTEAFF TGTGCCAGCAGCAGGGGACAGTCGGGCACTGAAGCTTTCTTT
TRBJ2-7 . TRBD2 TRBV19 CASSIVTGGSYEQYF TGTGCCAGTAGTATAGTAACGGGAGGCTCCTACGAGCAGTACTTC
TRBJ2-7 . . TRBV5-4 CASPRAPEQYF TGTGCCAGCCCGCGGGCCCCTGAGCAGTACTTC
TRBJ2-5 . . TRBV11-3 CASSQASGTEQYF TGTGCCAGCAGCCAAGCGTCGGGGACGGAGCAGTACTTC
TRBJ2-1 . TRBD1 TRBV4-1 CASSATGGLYNEQFF TGCGCCAGCAGCGCAACAGGGGGCTTATACAATGAGCAGTTCTTC
TRBJ1-5 . TRBD1 TRBV19 CASRRTGSSNQPQHF TGTGCCAGTAGGAGGACAGGGTCGAGCAATCAGCCCCAGCATTTT
TRBJ2-1 . . TRBV20-1 CSAPYNEQFF TGCAGTGCTCCGTACAATGAGCAGTTCTTC
TRBJ1-5 . . TRBV7-8 CASSSPGDLAAQHF TGTGCCAGCAGCTCGCCGGGCGACCTCGCGGCCCAGCATTTT
TRBJ2-1 . . TRBV5-1 CASSLGGLQTNNEQFF TGCGCCAGCAGCTTAGGGGGTCTACAAACAAACAATGAGCAGTTCTTC
TRBJ1-4 once . TRBV5-6 CASSLVGGADEKLFF TGTGCCAGCAGCTTGGTGGGCGGGGCGGATGAAAAACTGTTTTTT
TRBJ2-7 . TRBD1 TRBV7-9 CASSPGSWDRGHEQYF TGTGCCAGCAGCCCAGGCAGTTGGGACAGGGGCCACGAGCAGTACTTC
TRBJ2-4 . TRBD2 TRBV4-1 CASSQGLSSGRAKNIQYF TGCGCCAGCAGCCAAGGTCTAAGTAGCGGGAGAGCCAAAAACATTCAGTACTTC
TRBJ2-1 . . TRBV11-1 CASSPLSVYNEQFF TGTGCCAGCAGCCCCCTCAGTGTCTACAATGAGCAGTTCTTC
TRBJ2-7 once . TRBV9 CASSKGPSYEQYF TGTGCCAGCAGTAAGGGGCCCTCCTACGAGCAGTACTTC
TRBJ2-1 few . TRBV6-1 CASSGIFGTKKYNEQFF TGTGCCAGCAGTGGGATCTTCGGGACGAAAAAATACAATGAGCAGTTCTTC
TRBJ1-1 . . TRBV5-1 CASRVGLQASGDTEAFF TGCGCCAGCAGGGTCGGATTGCAGGCCTCGGGGGACACTGAAGCTTTCTTT
TRBJ1-1 . . TRBV19 CASSIVNSASNTEAFF TGTGCCAGTAGTATAGTGAATTCGGCCTCGAACACTGAAGCTTTCTTT
TRBJ2-5 . TRBD2 TRBV15 CATSRDLVGLGVGETQYF TGTGCCACCAGCAGAGATCTTGTGGGACTAGGGGTAGGTGAGACCCAGTACTTC
TRBJ1-1 . . TRBV14 CASSQVSGLLSFGSTEAFF TGTGCCAGCAGCCAAGTATCGGGGTTGTTGTCTTTTGGTAGCACTGAAGCTTTCTTT
TRBJ1-1 . . TRBV14 CASSQDPGTEAFF TGTGCCAGCAGCCAAGACCCGGGGACTGAAGCTTTCTTT
TRBJ2-3 . TRBD2 TRBV6-5 CASSLAGTRTDTQYF TGTGCCAGCAGTTTAGCGGGAACCCGCACAGATACGCAGTATTTT